The 11 T cell receptor beta chains given below trace back to one sample, sequenced in a study of blood T cell repertoires in COVID-19. The repertoire was sequenced with immunoSEQ multiplex PCR; TCRdb's copy has only in-frame clones and lacks some. Of around 250,000 clones in the sample, 83% were seen once. Material: peripheral blood. These receptors all come from a man aged 55 to 69 who had recovered from COVID-19.

The chain links TRBV29-1 to TRBJ1-1, with D unresolved. The germline V gene encodes CDR1 SQVTM and CDR2 ANQGSEA. V was cut by 1 base and J by 1 base, with 4 bases left in between. The CDR3 consists of 12 residues. The CDR3 bases are TGCAGCGTTGAAGGAGGGAACACTGAAGCTTTCTTT. This gives the protein CSVEGGNTEAFF.

The chain has TRBV29-1 and TRBJ2-3; TRBD2 might be the D (5 bases). The CDR3 is 13 amino acids. Germline CDR1 and CDR2: SQVTM and ANQGSEA. V shed 4 bases and J shed 5 bases, with 13 bases lying between them. CDR3 amino acids: CSVGRPPGDTQYF. The CDR3 DNA sequence: TGCAGCGTTGGGAGGCCACCGGGAGATACGCAGTATTTT.

This chain joins TRBV9 and TRBJ1-1; 11 bases are a match to TRBD1. V trimming: 3 bases; J trimming: 5 bases; junction bases outside the gene matches: 6. This CDR3 has 15 amino acids. In germline, CDR1 is SGDLS, CDR2 YYNGEE. Written as DNA, the CDR3 is TGTGCCAGCAGCGCCCCGGACAGGGGGCGAACTGAAGCTTTCTTT. Translating it yields CASSAPDRGRTEAFF.

This clone was picked up a small number of times. CDR3 bases: TGTGCCAGCAGTCCAGGGATCGGTTCACCCCTCCACTTT. Amino acid sequence: CASSPGIGSPLHF. The rearrangement joins TRBV12-3 or TRBV12-4 to TRBJ1-6; possibly TRBD1 for D (5 bases). The V and J ends lost 5 bases and 9 bases respectively, with 11 bases between them. The length of the CDR3 is 13 residues.

This clone has just one count. The chain is built from TRBV7-9 and TRBJ1-1; D ambiguous. The V end lost 5 bases, the J end lost 0 bases, and 13 bases lay between the germline ends. Germline CDR1 and CDR2: SEHNR and FQNEAQ (reference sequence). The CDR3 is made up of 15 amino acids. The CDR3 DNA reads TGTGCCAGCAGCCCACCTGGCCGGGTGAACACTGAAGCTTTCTTT. It encodes CASSPPGRVNTEAFF.

The chain employs TRBV9 and TRBJ2-5, with 7 bases aligning to TRBD1. J lost 5 bases, V lost 0 bases, and 13 bases had no gene match. Germline V CDR1 and CDR2: SGDLS, YYNGEE. The CDR3 length is 17 residues. DNA of the CDR3: TGTGCCAGCAGCGTAGATCCTCCGACAGGGCTGGTGGAGACCCAGTACTTC. The encoded protein is CASSVDPPTGLVETQYF.

The chain is built from TRBV7-9 and TRBJ1-6; D perhaps matches TRBD1 (5 bases). There are 14 residues in the CDR3. Trimming removed 1 base at V and 8 bases at J, with 9 bases between. The germline V gene encodes CDR1 SEHNR and CDR2 FQNEAQ (reference sequence). CDR3 DNA: TGTGCCAGCAGCTTAGATGCAGGGCATTCACCCCTCCACTTT. Its translation: CASSLDAGHSPLHF.

This chain links TRBV6-1 with TRBJ2-2; 9 bases map to TRBD2. The V gene's germline CDR1 is MNHNS and CDR2 SASEGT. J was trimmed by 3 bases and V by 3 bases; bases with no gene match: 17. The CDR3 extends over 20 amino acids. The CDR3 region has the DNA TGTGCCAGCAGTGATTATTTCATCTCGGGTGGCGGGAGGGACACCGGGGAGCTGTTTTTT. Protein product: CASSDYFISGGGRDTGELFF.

This clone was counted a single time. This rearrangement joins TRBV6-6 to TRBJ2-5; TRBD2 aligns across 8 bases. The CDR3 is 16 amino acids. CDR1 is MNHNY, CDR2 SVGAGI, per germline (reference sequence). Losses at the gene ends were 2 bases for V and 5 bases for J; bases not matched to a gene: 10. CDR3 coding DNA: TGTGCCAGCAGTTACCTACAAGCGGGAGTAGGCGAGACCCAGTACTTC. Amino acids: CASSYLQAGVGETQYF.

The chain couples TRBV7-6 to TRBJ2-3, with a tentative D call TRBD2 (6 bases). From germline, CDR1 is SGHVS and CDR2 FNYEAQ. V lost 1 base and J 4 bases, leaving 9 bases between the germline ends. This CDR3 has 14 amino acids. The CDR3: CASSLGGAADTQYF. The CDR3 bases are TGTGCCAGCAGCTTAGGCGGGGCGGCAGATACGCAGTATTTT.

The rearrangement links TRBV5-1 to TRBJ1-1, with D possibly being TRBD1 (6 bases). V lost 0 bases and J 3 bases, leaving 18 bases between the germline ends. This CDR3 is 17 amino acids long. CDR1 and CDR2 (germline): SGHRS, YFSETQ. The CDR3 DNA is TGCGCCAGCAGCTTGGCGGGCGGGGGGGGCAGGGACACTGAAGCTTTCTTT. As protein: CASSLAGGGGRDTEAFF.